This TCR beta chain was found in a study of beta chain features in type 1 diabetes. Study information: Patients looked much like healthy donors when it came to age, gender and cell yields.

A remark on this clone: Its antigen is unidentified.

TCRB transcripts that were expressed got sequenced, as all of the isolated RNA had been reverse transcribed. Using immunoSEQ multiplex PCR, the repertoire was profiled, and TCRdb retains in-frame clones only, with some absent. The table lists around 260,000 clones, around 22% of them singletons. Trimming removed 3 bases from V and 4 bases from J, with 19 bases in between. The CDR3 spans 16 residues. Germline V gives CDR1 SGDLS, CDR2 YYNGEE. Isolation of CD4+ naive, central memory, regulatory and stem cell-like memory cells was achieved by sorting via CD45RO/CCR7/CD25/CD127/CD95/CD27. Sorting gave populations that all exceeded 98% purity. General study findings and limits: Moderate but significant shortening of TCRB CDR3s was recorded in all four CD4+ subsets from Type 1 diabetes patients. Healthy donors had naive, central memory and Treg TCRB repertoires that appeared less similar than those seen among patients.

The J gene is TRBJ2-5, the V gene TRBV9, with D possibly being TRBD1 (6 bases). The source is a woman aged 25-40 years with type 1 diabetes. The sequenced material came from naive CD4+ T cells from blood. This CDR3 is CASSEEKYRVGETQYF. The CDR3 DNA reads TGTGCCAGCAGCGAGGAGAAGTACAGGGTGGGAGAGACCCAGTACTTC.